One sample yielded the 20 T cell receptor beta chains listed below, sequenced in a study of shared clonotypes between healthy human individuals. Only in-frame clones appear in the TCRdb table, and some are missing; sequencing was by immunoSEQ multiplex PCR. The data hold millions of clones, with around 95% observed a single time. The source material was naive CD4+ T cells sorted from blood. Subset meaning: CD45RA+ positively selected. The receptors were gathered from a man younger than 30 in good health.

The chain links TRBV7-2 to TRBJ2-3, with 7 bases identical to TRBD1. Per germline, CDR1 SGHTA and CDR2 FQGNSA. The CDR3 extends over 13 amino acids. The V segment lost 5 bases and the J segment 6 bases; nucleotides outside the gene matches: 5. The CDR3 nucleotides are TGTGCCAGCAGCCGCGACAGGGCGGATACGCAGTATTTT. The encoded protein is CASSRDRADTQYF.

The V gene is TRBV6-5, the J gene TRBJ2-7; 9 bases are shared with TRBD2. The CDR3 has 13 amino acids. V lost 6 bases and J lost 3; bases outside the gene matches: 3. CDR1 and CDR2 (germline): MNHEY, SVGAGI. The CDR3 DNA sequence: TGTGCCAGCAGAACGACTAGCGGCTACGAGCAGTACTTC. Protein sequence: CASRTTSGYEQYF.

The chain employs TRBV10-1 and TRBJ2-7; 8 bases are shared with TRBD1. The junction had 1 base not matched to a gene; V was cut back by 3 bases and J by 3 bases. The CDR3 is 13 amino acids. Germline V gives CDR1 WNHNN, CDR2 SYGVQD (reference sequence). Here the CDR3 DNA reads TGCGCCAGCAGTGAAGACAGGGGCTACGAGCAGTACTTC. Its translation is CASSEDRGYEQYF.

The chain combines TRBV28 with TRBJ2-4, with D maybe TRBD2 (5 bases). Per germline, CDR1 MDHEN and CDR2 SYDVKM. Trimming shortened V by 2 bases and J by 0 bases, and 14 bases separated the two germline ends. CDR3 length: 17 amino acids. CDR3 loop: CASSLGALGVAKNIQYF. The CDR3 DNA follows: TGTGCCAGCAGTTTAGGCGCCCTGGGAGTAGCCAAAAACATTCAGTACTTC.

The genes are TRBV6-5 and TRBJ2-5; D is tentatively TRBD1 or TRBD2 (6 bases each). The CDR3 spans 15 residues. The V end lost 2 bases, the J end lost 5 bases, and 15 bases lay between the germline ends. Germline loops: CDR1 MNHEY, CDR2 SVGAGI. DNA of the CDR3: TGTGCCAGCAGTTACAGGGGGGACTCATGGGAGACCCAGTACTTC. This codes for CASSYRGDSWETQYF.

The rearrangement uses TRBV10-3 and TRBJ2-1; no clear D gene. Germline lookup yields CDR1 ENHRY and CDR2 SYGVKD. The CDR3 loop spans 12 amino acids. Trimming cost V 4 bases and J 10 bases, with 11 bases left between them. The CDR3 DNA is TGTGCCATCAGTGGTAAGGATTGGGAGCAGTTCTTC. Translated, it gives CAISGKDWEQFF.

The chain links TRBV18 to TRBJ2-7; 11 positions agree with TRBD2. J gave up 1 base and V 0 bases, and 2 bases lay outside the gene matches. The CDR3 sequence is 16 residues long. The germline V gene encodes CDR1 KGHSH and CDR2 LQKENI. This chain's CDR3 is CASSPPASGRSYEQYF. The CDR3 DNA sequence: TGTGCCAGCTCACCACCGGCTAGCGGGAGGTCCTACGAGCAGTACTTC.

This chain uses TRBV7-9 with TRBJ2-7; D remains unclear. The CDR3 covers 14 residues. Germline V gene sequence: CDR1 SEHNR, CDR2 FQNEAQ (reference sequence). V was trimmed by 2 bases and J by 2 bases, leaving 10 bases between them. The chain's CDR3 is CASSLSNAAYEQYF. The CDR3 DNA reads TGTGCCAGCAGCTTAAGTAACGCAGCCTACGAGCAGTACTTC.

Comments on this clone: Other DNA sequences in this specimen translate into the identical CDR3. The chain couples TRBV5-4 to TRBJ2-3; D gene ambiguous. V was shortened by 0 bases and J by 1 base, with 9 bases between the two germline ends. Germline V gene data show CDR1 as SGHNT and CDR2 as YYREEE (reference sequence). The CDR3 totals 15 residues. The CDR3 sequence: CASSLGGGGTDTQYF. In DNA form, the CDR3 reads TGTGCCAGCAGCTTGGGTGGTGGGGGCACAGATACGCAGTATTTT.

This chain uses TRBV19 with TRBJ1-5; 7 bases are shared with TRBD1. The CDR3 is 13 residues long. Germline V gene sequence: CDR1 LNHDA, CDR2 SQIVND (reference sequence). Losses at the gene ends were 10 bases for V and 4 bases for J; bases not matched to a gene: 7. The CDR3 DNA follows: TGTGCCACCTCGGAACAGGGGAATCAGCCCCAGCATTTT. The encoded protein is CATSEQGNQPQHF.

This chain connects TRBV28 to TRBJ2-3; 8 bases line up with TRBD2. This CDR3 spans 13 amino acids. Germline values: CDR1 MDHEN, CDR2 SYDVKM. The V gene end was trimmed by 6 bases and the J gene end by 5 bases; junction bases not matched to a gene: 4. The CDR3 spells CASRSGGGDTQYF. The DNA of the CDR3 is TGTGCCAGCAGAAGCGGGGGCGGAGATACGCAGTATTTT.

V usage is TRBV7-3 and J usage is TRBJ2-5; D is possibly TRBD2 (5 bases). CDR3 length equals 16 residues. Germline values: CDR1 SGHTA, CDR2 FQGTGA. With 5 bases removed from V and 4 bases from J, the gap between germline ends came to 20 bases. Here the CDR3 reads CASSPDSVVGLETQYF. The CDR3 nucleotides read TGTGCCAGCAGCCCGGATAGCGTGGTGGGGTTAGAGACCCAGTACTTC. Full variable domain (remainder filled in from reference TRBV7-3 and TRBJ2-5): GAGVSQTPSNKVTEKGKYVELRCDPISGHTALYWYRQSLGQGPEFLIYFQGTGAADDSGLPNDRFFAVRPEGSVSTLKIQRTERGDSAVYLCASSPDSVVGLETQYFGPGTRLLVL.

This chain joins TRBV27 and TRBJ2-3; no reliable D call. V gave up 4 bases and J gave up 4 bases, with 15 bases separating them. CDR1 and CDR2 (germline): MNHEY, SMNVEV (reference sequence). The CDR3 contains 15 residues. The CDR3 DNA follows: TGTGCCAGCAGTTATGACTGGACGAAAGCAGATACGCAGTATTTT. This codes for CASSYDWTKADTQYF.

This chain joins TRBV30 and TRBJ2-2, with TRBD2 matching 10 bases. The CDR3 consists of 16 residues. Per the germline V gene, CDR1 is GTSNPN and CDR2 is SVGIG (reference sequence). V was clipped by 2 bases and J by 3 bases; unmatched bases: 6. Written as DNA, the CDR3 is TGTGCCTGGAGTCCTATTAGCGGGGGGTACACCGGGGAGCTGTTTTTT. Translated, it gives CAWSPISGGYTGELFF.

This chain links TRBV30 with TRBJ1-1; 8 bases are a match to TRBD1. The germline CDR1 and CDR2 sequences are GTSNPN and SVGIG (reference sequence). The CDR3 has 14 residues. After removal of 2 bases from V and 4 bases from J, the junction contained 6 bases not matched to a gene. CDR3 residues: CAWSFTGGITEAFF. The CDR3 bases are TGTGCCTGGAGTTTTACAGGGGGGATCACTGAAGCTTTCTTT.

The chain couples TRBV5-6 to TRBJ2-1; D could derive from TRBD1 or TRBD2 (5 bases each). CDR3 length: 17 amino acids. V lost 0 bases and J lost 9, with 22 bases in between. Per germline, CDR1 SGHDT and CDR2 YYEEEE. The CDR3 coding sequence is TGTGCCAGCAGCTTGGCCTTTGTCCTAGCAGGGACCAGTGAGCAGTTCTTC. It yields the protein CASSLAFVLAGTSEQFF.

The V and J genes are TRBV6-5 and TRBJ2-7, with TRBD1 identical over 7 bases. The CDR3 length is 15 residues. The germline CDR1 and CDR2 sequences are MNHEY and SVGAGI. V dropped 4 bases and J dropped 3; count of bases not matched to a gene: 9. The CDR3 bases are TGTGCCAGCAGTTTTACAGGGGTCCAAATCTACGAGCAGTACTTC. It is translated as CASSFTGVQIYEQYF.

V usage is TRBV2 and J usage is TRBJ2-5; D gene unclear. This CDR3 is 11 amino acids long. Germline V gene data show CDR1 as SNHLY and CDR2 as FYNNEI. The V gene lost 4 bases and the J gene lost 5 bases, with 5 bases spanning the gap. In nucleotides, the CDR3 is TGTGCCAGCAGTGGGATCGAGACCCAGTACTTC. Its translation: CASSGIETQYF.

This clone was seen only once. The chain employs TRBV7-9 and TRBJ2-1; TRBD2 matches 8 bases. The V gene's germline CDR1 is SEHNR and CDR2 FQNEAQ (reference sequence). V trimming: 2 bases; J trimming: 7 bases; junction bases outside the gene matches: 13. The length of the CDR3 is 17 residues. CDR3 coding DNA: TGTGCCAGCAGCTTAACCGGGCTAGCGGGCGTGAGGAATGAGCAGTTCTTC. As protein: CASSLTGLAGVRNEQFF.

V is TRBV30 and J is TRBJ2-4; weak D call: TRBD1 (5 bases). V was cut by 3 bases and J by 8 bases, with 11 bases left in between. Looked up from germline, CDR1 is GTSNPN and CDR2 is SVGIG (reference sequence). The CDR3 is made up of 12 amino acids. CDR3 sequence reads: CAWSQGGDIQYF. CDR3 nucleotides: TGTGCCTGGAGCCAGGGTGGAGACATTCAGTACTTC.